Below, 19 T cell receptor beta chains from the same sample are listed, as sequenced in a study of cytomegalovirus exposure and HLA in healthy donors. Primers for the PCR totalled 60 Vbeta and 13 Jbeta. Assay used: immunoSEQ multiplex PCR; TCRdb lists only in-frame clones, some missing. Its table lists 85,000 to 110,000 clones. Sequenced: PBMCs. Every receptor here comes from a man in his forties or fifties in good health and CMV-seronegative.

The chain couples TRBV7-2 to TRBJ2-3; TRBD2 agrees at 8 bases. V shed 4 bases and J 3 bases; nucleotides not matched to a gene: 6. The CDR3 consists of 15 residues. Germline values: CDR1 SGHTA, CDR2 FQGNSA. The CDR3 region has the DNA TGTGCCAGCAGCTCCGGGACTAGGGGTACAGATACGCAGTATTTT. It codes for CASSSGTRGTDTQYF.

The chain links TRBV7-9 to TRBJ2-2; 8 bases align to TRBD2. This CDR3 spans 17 amino acids. Germline V lookup: CDR1 SEHNR, CDR2 FQNEAQ (reference sequence). V lost 2 bases, J lost 6 bases, and 11 bases stayed unmatched. The CDR3 reads CASSLSIGTRRAGELFF. The CDR3 bases are TGTGCCAGCAGCTTATCGATAGGGACTAGGCGCGCCGGGGAGCTGTTTTTT.

The chain couples TRBV9 to TRBJ1-1; 8 bases match TRBD1. The ends lost 2 bases at V and 7 bases at J; junction bases unmatched: 4. The CDR3 covers 13 residues. CDR1 and CDR2 from the germline V gene are SGDLS and YYNGEE. The CDR3 bases are TGTGCCAGCAGCGTCCTTGGACAGGGTGAAGCTTTCTTT. Protein: CASSVLGQGEAFF.

This rearrangement joins TRBV15 to TRBJ1-1, with no clear D. Germline-derived CDR1 and CDR2 are LNHNV and YYDKDF (reference sequence). Trimming removed 0 bases at V and 0 bases at J, with 14 bases between. This CDR3 is built from 17 residues. This CDR3 is CATSRDYSVGMNTEAFF. The CDR3 nucleotides are TGTGCCACCAGCAGAGATTATAGCGTAGGAATGAACACTGAAGCTTTCTTT.

The chain is built from TRBV9 and TRBJ2-1, with TRBD1 identical over 10 bases. In germline, CDR1 is SGDLS, CDR2 YYNGEE. This CDR3 is built from 17 residues. Trimming cost V 4 bases and J 1 base; bases outside gene matches: 8. CDR3 sequence: CASSIPRTGGSYNEQFF. The CDR3 nucleotides are TGTGCCAGCAGCATCCCTCGGACAGGGGGGTCCTACAATGAGCAGTTCTTC. The full variable domain, its missing parts supplied by reference TRBV9 and TRBJ2-1, is DSGVTQTPKHLITATGQRVTLRCSPRSGDLSVYWYQQSLDQGLQFLIQYYNGEERAKGNILERFSAQQFPDLHSELNLSSLELGDSALYFCASSIPRTGGSYNEQFFGPGTRLTVL.

The rearrangement joins TRBV6-4 to TRBJ2-1, with TRBD2 matching over 8 bases. V gave up 5 bases and J gave up 9 bases; unmatched junction bases: 18. There are 17 residues in the CDR3. The germline V gene has CDR1 MRHNA and CDR2 SNTAGT. The CDR3 DNA follows: TGTGCCAGCAGTCCCACCCAATTAGCGGGAAGGCCCGCTGAGCAGTTCTTC. Its translation is CASSPTQLAGRPAEQFF.

The J gene is TRBJ2-3, the V gene TRBV19, with D maybe TRBD2 (5 bases). Germline values: CDR1 LNHDA, CDR2 SQIVND (reference sequence). CDR3 length: 15 amino acids. The V gene lost 3 bases and the J gene lost 2 bases, with 12 bases spanning the gap. CDR3 coding DNA: TGTGCCAGTAGTATGGGCCCGGACTCCACAGATACGCAGTATTTT. Amino acid sequence: CASSMGPDSTDTQYF.

The chain carries TRBV5-4 and TRBJ2-7; 9 bases map to TRBD1. The CDR3 spans 15 residues. Germline V lookup: CDR1 SGHNT, CDR2 YYREEE (reference sequence). With V trimmed by 4 bases and J by 3 bases, 8 bases remained unmatched. CDR3 in amino acids: CASSQSGTGNYEQYF. The CDR3 DNA follows: TGTGCCAGCAGCCAATCCGGGACAGGGAACTACGAGCAGTACTTC.

The J gene is TRBJ2-2, the V gene TRBV19, with 8 bases that match TRBD2. Germline CDR1 is LNHDA and CDR2 is SQIVND (reference sequence). The CDR3 runs 14 residues. J gave up 4 bases and V 7 bases, and 5 bases lay outside the gene matches. The CDR3 bases are TGTGCCAGTAAGGAAGCGGGAGTCACCGGGGAGCTGTTTTTT. Amino acid sequence: CASKEAGVTGELFF. The whole variable domain, remainder taken from reference TRBV19 and TRBJ2-2, is DGGITQSPKYLFRKEGQNVTLSCEQNLNHDAMYWYRQDPGQGLRLIYYSQIVNDFQKGDIAEGYSVSREKKESFPLTVTSAQKNPTAFYLCASKEAGVTGELFFGEGSRLTVL.

The V gene is TRBV29-1, the J gene TRBJ1-3; no clear D gene. V was trimmed by 6 bases and J by 0 bases, leaving 6 bases between them. Germline values: CDR1 SQVTM, CDR2 ANQGSEA. The CDR3 runs to 12 residues. The CDR3 sequence is CSVQNSGNTIYF. DNA of the CDR3: TGCAGCGTACAAAACTCTGGAAACACCATATATTTT.

The gene calls are TRBV14 and TRBJ2-3; 11 bases are shared with TRBD1. Germline CDR1 SGHDN, CDR2 FVKESK. CDR3 length: 16 amino acids. The trim removed 4 bases at V and 3 bases at J, leaving 6 bases unmatched. CDR3 bases: TGTGCCAGCAGCCCCGCGGGACAGGGGGATACAGATACGCAGTATTTT. This codes for CASSPAGQGDTDTQYF.

The gene calls are TRBV7-8 and TRBJ2-3; D perhaps matches TRBD2 (6 bases). Germline CDR1 SGHVS, CDR2 FQNEAQ. V was shortened by 5 bases and J by 4 bases, with 19 bases between the two germline ends. The CDR3 has 16 residues. CDR3 in amino acids: CASSPVGGSTADTQYF. The CDR3 DNA sequence: TGTGCCAGCAGCCCAGTAGGAGGGTCAACGGCAGATACGCAGTATTTT.

This rearrangement joins TRBV15 to TRBJ1-1; no definite D call. Trimming took 4 bases from V and 11 from J, leaving 14 bases between them. This CDR3 contains 12 residues. Germline-derived CDR1 and CDR2 are LNHNV and YYDKDF (reference sequence). The CDR3 nucleotides read TGTGCCACCAGCATTAGCGGGGTGCGCGCTTTCTTT. Amino acids: CATSISGVRAFF.

V and J are TRBV6-5 and TRBJ2-7, with D perhaps TRBD2 (6 bases). Trimming removed 0 bases at V and 6 bases at J, with 6 bases between. Germline V gives CDR1 MNHEY, CDR2 SVGAGI. This CDR3 has 12 amino acids. Here the CDR3 DNA reads TGTGCCAGCAGTTACTCGGGAGGCGAGCAGTACTTC. Translation: CASSYSGGEQYF.

This sequence joins TRBV19 and TRBJ2-1; 10 nucleotides align to TRBD2. The CDR3 consists of 16 residues. Per the germline V gene, CDR1 is LNHDA and CDR2 is SQIVND (reference sequence). Trimming at V came to 4 bases and at J to 7 bases, leaving 10 bases not matched to a gene. The CDR3 sequence: CASSTPLAGEWNEQFF. The CDR3 nucleotides read TGTGCCAGTAGTACCCCCCTAGCGGGAGAGTGGAATGAGCAGTTCTTC.

The chain is built from TRBV27 and TRBJ1-5, with a tentative D call TRBD1 (5 bases). V gave up 1 base and J gave up 5 bases, with 27 bases separating them. The CDR3 loop spans 20 amino acids. Germline V gene lookup returns CDR1 MNHEY and CDR2 SMNVEV (reference sequence). In DNA form, the CDR3 reads TGTGCCAGCAGTTTATATGGGTCACAGGATTGGAGTGCGGACGATCAGCCCCAGCATTTT. Its protein is CASSLYGSQDWSADDQPQHF.

The J gene is TRBJ1-2, the V gene TRBV7-2; D not certain. This CDR3 is 16 amino acids long. Trimming took 5 bases from V and 5 from J, leaving 21 bases between them. Germline V gene lookup returns CDR1 SGHTA and CDR2 FQGNSA. CDR3 amino acids: CASSPQSHSTDYGYTF. The CDR3 coding sequence is TGTGCCAGCAGCCCTCAAAGTCACTCTACCGATTATGGCTACACCTTC.

The chain couples TRBV27 to TRBJ2-7; TRBD1 aligns across 7 bases. Germline CDR1 is MNHEY and CDR2 is SMNVEV (reference sequence). Unmatched junction bases numbered 6, after V lost 3 bases and J lost 4 bases. CDR3 length equals 14 residues. CDR3 sequence reads: CASSFRGQSYEQYF. Here the CDR3 DNA reads TGTGCCAGCAGTTTCCGGGGACAGAGTTACGAGCAGTACTTC.

DNA for the CDR3: TGTGCCTCATTACGGCAGGGGGCTTCGAACACTGAAGCTTTCTTT. As protein: CASLRQGASNTEAFF. This chain connects TRBV19 to TRBJ1-1, with 8 bases identical to TRBD1. The ends lost 11 bases at V and 1 base at J; junction bases unmatched: 12. The germline gives CDR1 LNHDA, CDR2 SQIVND (reference sequence). The length of the CDR3 is 15 residues.